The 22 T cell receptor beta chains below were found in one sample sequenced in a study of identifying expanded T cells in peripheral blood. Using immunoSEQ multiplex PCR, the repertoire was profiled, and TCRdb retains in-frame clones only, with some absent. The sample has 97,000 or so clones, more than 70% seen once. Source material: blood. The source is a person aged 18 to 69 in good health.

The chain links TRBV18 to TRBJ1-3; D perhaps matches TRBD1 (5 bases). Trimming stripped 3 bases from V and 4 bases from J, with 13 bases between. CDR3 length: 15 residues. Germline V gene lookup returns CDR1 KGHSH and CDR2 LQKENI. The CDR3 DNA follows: TGTGCCAGCTCACCGACCGGGACGGGGGGAAACACCATATATTTT. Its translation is CASSPTGTGGNTIYF. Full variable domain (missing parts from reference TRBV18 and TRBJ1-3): NAGVMQNPRHLVRRRGQEARLRCSPMKGHSHVYWYRQLPEEGLKFMVYLQKENIIDESGMPKERFSAEFPKEGPSILRIQQVVRGDSAAYFCASSPTGTGGNTIYFGEGSWLTVV.

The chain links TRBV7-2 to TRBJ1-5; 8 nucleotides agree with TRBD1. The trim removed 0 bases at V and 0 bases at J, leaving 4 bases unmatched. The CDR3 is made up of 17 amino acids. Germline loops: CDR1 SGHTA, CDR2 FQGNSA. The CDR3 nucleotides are TGTGCCAGCAGCTTAGCGGCAGGGGGCTTTAGCAATCAGCCCCAGCATTTT. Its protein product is CASSLAAGGFSNQPQHF.

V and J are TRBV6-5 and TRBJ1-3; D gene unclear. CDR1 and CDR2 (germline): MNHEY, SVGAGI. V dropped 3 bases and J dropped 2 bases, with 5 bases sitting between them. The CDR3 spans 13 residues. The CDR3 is CASSYGAGNTIYF. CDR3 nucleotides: TGTGCCAGCAGTTATGGCGCTGGAAACACCATATATTTT.

The CDR3, as DNA: TGCGCCAGCAGTCTTTCGGGAGTGGGCAATGAGCAGTTCTTC. Its translation is CASSLSGVGNEQFF. The chain couples TRBV10-1 to TRBJ2-1; possibly TRBD2 for D (6 bases). V was cut by 5 bases and J by 6 bases, with 14 bases left in between. The germline V gene encodes CDR1 WNHNN and CDR2 SYGVQD (reference sequence). The CDR3 runs 14 residues.

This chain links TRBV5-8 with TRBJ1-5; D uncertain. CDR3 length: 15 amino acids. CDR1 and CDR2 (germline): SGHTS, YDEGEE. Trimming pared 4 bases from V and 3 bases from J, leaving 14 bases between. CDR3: CASSLGRIFNQPQHF. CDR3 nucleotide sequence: TGTGCCAGCAGCCTAGGGAGGATCTTCAATCAGCCCCAGCATTTT.

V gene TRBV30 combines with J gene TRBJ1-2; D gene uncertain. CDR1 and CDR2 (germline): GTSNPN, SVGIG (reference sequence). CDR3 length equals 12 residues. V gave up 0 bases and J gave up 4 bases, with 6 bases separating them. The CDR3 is CAWSVSSYGYTF. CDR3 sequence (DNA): TGTGCCTGGAGTGTCTCATCCTATGGCTACACCTTC.

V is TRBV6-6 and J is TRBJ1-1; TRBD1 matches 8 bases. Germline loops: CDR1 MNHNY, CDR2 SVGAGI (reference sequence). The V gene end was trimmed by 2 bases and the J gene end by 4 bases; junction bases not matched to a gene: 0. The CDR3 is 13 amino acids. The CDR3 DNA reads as TGTGCCAGCAGTTACGACAGGGGCACTGAAGCTTTCTTT. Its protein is CASSYDRGTEAFF.

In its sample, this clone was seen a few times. Written as DNA, the CDR3 is TGTGCCAGCAGCCCCAAGATAAGTCCAACTGAAGCTTTCTTT. Its translation: CASSPKISPTEAFF. The rearrangement links TRBV6-5 to TRBJ1-1; D is unclear. CDR1 and CDR2 (germline): MNHEY, SVGAGI. CDR3 size: 14 residues. The germline V and J ends were trimmed by 6 bases and 5 bases, with 16 bases remaining between them.

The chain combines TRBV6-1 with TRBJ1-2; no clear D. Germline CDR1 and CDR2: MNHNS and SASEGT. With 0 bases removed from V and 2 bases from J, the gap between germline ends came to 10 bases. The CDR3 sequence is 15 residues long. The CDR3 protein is CASSEARRINYGYTF. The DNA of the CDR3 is TGTGCCAGCAGTGAAGCGAGGCGGATCAACTATGGCTACACCTTC.

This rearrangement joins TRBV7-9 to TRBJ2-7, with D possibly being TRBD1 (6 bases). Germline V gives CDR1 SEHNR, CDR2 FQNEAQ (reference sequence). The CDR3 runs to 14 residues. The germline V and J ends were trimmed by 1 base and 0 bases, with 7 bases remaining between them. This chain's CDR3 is CASSLDRASYEQYF. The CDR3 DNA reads TGTGCCAGCAGCTTAGACAGGGCCTCCTACGAGCAGTACTTC.

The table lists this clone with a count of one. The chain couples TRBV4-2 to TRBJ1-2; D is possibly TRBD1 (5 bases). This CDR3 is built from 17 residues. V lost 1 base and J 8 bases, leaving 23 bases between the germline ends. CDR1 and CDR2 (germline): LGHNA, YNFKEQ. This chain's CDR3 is CASSQAGSGGGMGGYTF. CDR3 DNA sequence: TGTGCCAGCAGCCAAGCAGGGTCGGGAGGTGGGATGGGGGGCTACACCTTC.

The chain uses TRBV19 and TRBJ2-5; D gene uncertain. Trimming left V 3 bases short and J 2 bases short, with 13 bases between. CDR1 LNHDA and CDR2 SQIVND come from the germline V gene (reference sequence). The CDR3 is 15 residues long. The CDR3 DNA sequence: TGTGCCAGTAGTATTTGGCCCCGAAATCAAGAGACCCAGTACTTC. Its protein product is CASSIWPRNQETQYF.

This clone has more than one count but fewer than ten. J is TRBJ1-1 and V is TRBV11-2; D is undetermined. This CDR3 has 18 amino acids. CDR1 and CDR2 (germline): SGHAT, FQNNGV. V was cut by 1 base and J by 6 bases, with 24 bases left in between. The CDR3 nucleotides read TGTGCCAGCAGCTTAGTCCCTGGACCACAAGGCCTTTGGGCTGAAGCTTTCTTT. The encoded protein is CASSLVPGPQGLWAEAFF.

The CDR3 DNA sequence: TGTGCCAGCAGTGTACAAGGTTCTGGAAACACCATATATTTT. As protein: CASSVQGSGNTIYF. The rearrangement uses TRBV2 and TRBJ1-3; unclear D gene. V gave up 4 bases and J gave up 1 base, with 8 bases separating them. Per germline, CDR1 SNHLY and CDR2 FYNNEI. The CDR3 is made up of 14 amino acids. Looking up the rest from reference TRBV2 and TRBJ1-3 gives the full variable domain: EPEVTQTPSHQVTQMGQEVILRCVPISNHLYFYWYRQILGQKVEFLVSFYNNEISEKSEIFDDQFSVERPDGSNFTLKIRSTKLEDSAMYFCASSVQGSGNTIYFGEGSWLTVV.

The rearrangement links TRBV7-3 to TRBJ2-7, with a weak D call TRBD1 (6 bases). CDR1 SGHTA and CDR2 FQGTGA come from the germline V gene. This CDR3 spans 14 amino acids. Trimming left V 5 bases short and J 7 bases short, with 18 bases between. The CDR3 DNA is TGTGCCAGCAGCCACAGGGTGGTGGTGGGTGAGCAGTACTTC. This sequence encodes CASSHRVVVGEQYF.

The CDR3 loop reads CASSPLSLAANEQYF. The CDR3 DNA reads as TGTGCCAGCAGCCCCCTTTCCCTGGCGGCAAACGAGCAGTACTTC. The rearrangement links TRBV2 to TRBJ2-7; no firm D call. The CDR3 contains 15 residues. Trimming cost V 6 bases and J 5 bases, with 20 bases left between them. CDR1 is SNHLY and CDR2 is FYNNEI in the germline V gene.

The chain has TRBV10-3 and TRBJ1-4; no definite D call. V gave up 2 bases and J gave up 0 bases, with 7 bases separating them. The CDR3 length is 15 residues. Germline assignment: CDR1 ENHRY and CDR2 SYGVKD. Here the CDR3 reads CAISETVATNEKLFF. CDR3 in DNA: TGTGCCATCAGTGAGACGGTTGCAACTAATGAAAAACTGTTTTTT.

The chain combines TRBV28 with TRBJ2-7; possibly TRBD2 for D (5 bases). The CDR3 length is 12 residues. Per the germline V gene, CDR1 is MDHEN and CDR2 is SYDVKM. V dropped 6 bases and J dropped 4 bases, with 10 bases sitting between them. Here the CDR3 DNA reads TGTGCCAGCAGCCGTCGGGGTTACGAGCAGTACTTC. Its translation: CASSRRGYEQYF. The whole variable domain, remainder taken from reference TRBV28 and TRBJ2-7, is DVKVTQSSRYLVKRTGEKVFLECVQDMDHENMFWYRQDPGLGLRLIYFSYDVKMKEKGDIPEGYSVSREKKERFSLILESASTNQTSMYLCASSRRGYEQYFGPGTRLTVT.

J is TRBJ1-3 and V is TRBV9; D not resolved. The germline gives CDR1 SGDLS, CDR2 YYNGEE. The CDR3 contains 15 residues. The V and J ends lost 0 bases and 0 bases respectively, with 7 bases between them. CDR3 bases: TGTGCCAGCAGCGTAGAATCCACCTCTGGAAACACCATATATTTT. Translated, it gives CASSVESTSGNTIYF.

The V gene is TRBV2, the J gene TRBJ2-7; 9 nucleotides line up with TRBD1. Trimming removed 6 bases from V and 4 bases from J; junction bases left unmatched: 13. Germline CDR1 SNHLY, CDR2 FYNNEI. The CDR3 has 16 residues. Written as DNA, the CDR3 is TGTGCCAGCAGCCCCATGGCGGGGGACAGGGAGTACGAGCAGTACTTC. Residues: CASSPMAGDREYEQYF. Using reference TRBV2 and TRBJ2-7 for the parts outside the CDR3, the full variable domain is EPEVTQTPSHQVTQMGQEVILRCVPISNHLYFYWYRQILGQKVEFLVSFYNNEISEKSEIFDDQFSVERPDGSNFTLKIRSTKLEDSAMYFCASSPMAGDREYEQYFGPGTRLTVT.

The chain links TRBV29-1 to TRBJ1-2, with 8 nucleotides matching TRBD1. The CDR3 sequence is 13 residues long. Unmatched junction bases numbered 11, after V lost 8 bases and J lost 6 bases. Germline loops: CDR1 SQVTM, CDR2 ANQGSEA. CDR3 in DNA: TGCAGCCCCTCGGGCAGGGGGCAAGATGGCTACACCTTC. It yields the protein CSPSGRGQDGYTF.

CDR3 loop: CASRGGTSTDTQYF. The CDR3 coding sequence is TGTGCCAGTAGAGGAGGGACTAGCACAGATACGCAGTATTTT. This chain links TRBV5-6 with TRBJ2-3, with D possibly matching TRBD2 (6 bases). V was clipped by 8 bases and J by 0 bases, with 13 bases between them. This CDR3 has 14 residues. Germline V gene data show CDR1 as SGHDT and CDR2 as YYEEEE.